Following are 5 T cell receptor beta chains from one sample sequenced in a study of shared clonotypes between healthy human individuals (dated by TCRdb to 2020 to 2021). Libraries were made using the immunoSEQ multiplex PCR assay. Sourced from immuneACCESS, this table was stored by TCRdb with only in-frame sequences that have V and J called. A share of the clones is absent; for the studies checked, an unresolved V gene accounts for under half, and the remainder has no known explanation. The sample includes 1.5 million to 1.9 million clones, with 95% to 99% observed a single time. Of the sample, about 0.42% falls within the top ten clones. The specimen was naive CD4+ T cells sorted from blood. The cell subset or site label for this specimen denotes: CD45RA+ positively selected. These receptors all stem from a man aged 30 to 45 in good health.

The chain joins TRBV27 to TRBJ2-1; D ambiguous. This CDR3 contains 13 residues. V was clipped by 3 bases and J by 4 bases, with 7 bases between them. Germline CDR1 reads MNHEY; CDR2 reads SMNVEV (reference sequence). DNA for the CDR3: TGTGCCAGCAGTTTTTTGGTTTACAATGAGCAGTTCTTC. This encodes CASSFLVYNEQFF.

The gene calls are TRBV15 and TRBJ2-5; D perhaps matches TRBD1 (6 bases). V lost 2 bases, J lost 4 bases, and 8 bases lay in between. The length of the CDR3 is 13 residues. Germline V gene data show CDR1 as LNHNV and CDR2 as YYDKDF (reference sequence). CDR3 DNA sequence: TGTGCCACCAGCAGACAGGGGTTAGAGACCCAGTACTTC. Translation gives CATSRQGLETQYF.

DNA of the CDR3: TGTGCCAGCCTAAGGACAGGCTTCCAAGAGACCCAGTACTTC. Translating gives CASLRTGFQETQYF. This chain uses TRBV18 with TRBJ2-5, with TRBD1 matching 7 bases. This CDR3 spans 14 amino acids. Germline CDR1 reads KGHSH; CDR2 reads LQKENI. J gave up 1 base and V 8 bases, and 7 bases lay outside the gene matches.

V gene TRBV28 combines with J gene TRBJ1-2, with a possible D match to TRBD1 (5 bases). The V gene lost 4 bases and the J gene lost 7 bases, with 16 bases spanning the gap. CDR1 and CDR2 (germline): MDHEN, SYDVKM. The CDR3 is 14 amino acids. The CDR3 bases are TGTGCCAGCAGTTCGAGAGGGGTAATCAGTGGCTACACCTTC. Protein: CASSSRGVISGYTF.

This clone showed up just once. The chain carries TRBV28 and TRBJ2-1, with D unresolved. The CDR3 length is 14 residues. Germline loops: CDR1 MDHEN, CDR2 SYDVKM. The ends were cut back, 9 bases at V and 5 bases at J, with 17 bases in the middle. The CDR3 sequence: CASARAHTNNEQFF. The DNA for the CDR3 is TGTGCCAGTGCCCGGGCCCACACAAACAATGAGCAGTTCTTC.